This TCR beta chain was identified in a study of T cell responses to AZD1222 COVID-19 vaccine. With regard to this clone: Its specificity is not known.

General study points: With two AZD1222 doses given, Spike-specific TCR breadth and depth both rose.

V dropped 4 bases and J dropped 3 bases, with 13 bases sitting between them. In germline, CDR1 is WSHSY, CDR2 SAAADI. CDR3 size: 14 residues. Only in-frame clones appear in the TCRdb table, and some are missing; sequencing was by immunoSEQ multiplex PCR. The repertoire holds about 96,000 clones, with under 90% as singletons. This chain joins TRBV10-2 and TRBJ2-7; D uncertain. This sample comprised peripheral blood, obtained on day 0 of AZD1222 vaccination. The clonotype was recovered from an adult in good health. CDR3 sequence reads: CASSGERLHYEQYF. The DNA of the CDR3 is TGCGCCAGCAGTGGAGAACGGCTACACTACGAGCAGTACTTC.